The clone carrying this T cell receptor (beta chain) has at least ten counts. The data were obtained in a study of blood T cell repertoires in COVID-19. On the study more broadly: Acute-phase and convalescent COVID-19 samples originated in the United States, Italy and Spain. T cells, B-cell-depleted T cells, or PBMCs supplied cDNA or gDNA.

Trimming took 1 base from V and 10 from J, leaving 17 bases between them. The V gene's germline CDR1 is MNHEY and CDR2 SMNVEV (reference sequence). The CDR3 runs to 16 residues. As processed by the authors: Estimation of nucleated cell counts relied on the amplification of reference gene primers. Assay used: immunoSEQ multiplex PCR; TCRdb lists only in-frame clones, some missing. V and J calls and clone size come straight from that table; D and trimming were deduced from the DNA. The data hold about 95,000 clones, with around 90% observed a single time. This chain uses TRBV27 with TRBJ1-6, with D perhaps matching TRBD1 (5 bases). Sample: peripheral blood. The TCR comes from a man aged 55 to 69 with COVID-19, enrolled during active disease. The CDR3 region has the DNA TGTGCCAGCAGTTTATATACAACCCCTAGGGGCTCACCCCTCCACTTT. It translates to CASSLYTTPRGSPLHF.